The TCR beta chain described here comes from a study of molecular identifiers for immune sequencing clone quantification. This clonotype has only a few counts. TCRdb called the PCR reads again in MiXCR, with one record for every CDR3 protein. The data contain about 500,000 distinct CDR3 sequences, 25% of them singletons. The sequence was obtained from a human donor in good health. Some libraries in this study had Jurkat cell RNA spiked in. The sequencing input was naive CD8+ T cells from blood, with Jurkat cell RNA spiked in. The subset denotes: FACS-sorted CD8+CD4-CCR7+CD45RA+ naive T cells.

CDR3 bases: TGTGCCAGCAGCGTAGGGGGTGGGGAGGATACGCAGTATTTT. Translating it yields CASSVGGGEDTQYF. V usage is TRBV9 and J usage is TRBJ2-3, with D perhaps TRBD2 (5 bases). Germline loops: CDR1 SGDLS, CDR2 YYNGEE. CDR3 length equals 14 residues. V lost 0 bases and J 6 bases, leaving 11 bases between the germline ends. Complete variable domain (other parts from reference TRBV9 and TRBJ2-3): DSGVTQTPKHLITATGQRVTLRCSPRSGDLSVYWYQQSLDQGLQFLIQYYNGEERAKGNILERFSAQQFPDLHSELNLSSLELGDSALYFCASSVGGGEDTQYFGPGTRLTVL.